What follows describes a single TCR beta chain. The sample comes from a study of cytomegalovirus exposure and HLA in healthy donors. The primer mix had 60 Vbeta and 13 Jbeta primers. Assay: immunoSEQ multiplex PCR; the TCRdb copy retains only in-frame clones and omits some. The table for this sample gives 53,000 or so clones. Germline V gene lookup returns CDR1 MRHNA and CDR2 SNTAGT. This CDR3 has 15 amino acids. The V gene end was trimmed by 3 bases and the J gene end by 6 bases; junction bases not matched to a gene: 9. Sequencing was performed on PBMCs. The rearrangement uses TRBV6-4 and TRBJ2-3; 7 nucleotides agree with TRBD2. The clonotype was recovered from a man aged 18 to 30 in good health and CMV-seropositive. The CDR3 is CASSEMASGVDTQYF. CDR3 in DNA: TGTGCCAGCAGTGAAATGGCTAGCGGAGTTGATACGCAGTATTTT.